Following are 20 T cell receptor beta chains from one sample sequenced in a study of cytomegalovirus exposure and HLA in healthy donors. PCR employed 60 Vbeta and 13 Jbeta primers. Assay: immunoSEQ multiplex PCR; the TCRdb copy retains only in-frame clones and omits some. The sample has 150,000 to 180,000 clones; about four fifths are singletons. What was sequenced was PBMCs. All receptors come from a man aged 30 to 39 in good health and CMV-seropositive.

V and J are TRBV5-1 and TRBJ1-1, with TRBD1 matching over 7 bases. After removal of 1 base from V and 3 bases from J, the junction contained 3 bases not matched to a gene. CDR3 size: 14 residues. CDR1 and CDR2 (germline): SGHRS, YFSETQ. The DNA for the CDR3 is TGCGCCAGCAGCTTGCAGGGGGTAGACACTGAAGCTTTCTTT. This gives the protein CASSLQGVDTEAFF.

The chain is built from TRBV7-2 and TRBJ2-5; tentative D call: TRBD2 (5 bases). Germline V gene sequence: CDR1 SGHTA, CDR2 FQGNSA. The CDR3 is 14 residues long. Trimming pared 4 bases from V and 1 base from J, leaving 10 bases between. The CDR3 sequence is CASSSTGVQETQYF. CDR3 in DNA: TGTGCCAGCAGCTCCACCGGGGTCCAAGAGACCCAGTACTTC.

V usage is TRBV4-2 and J usage is TRBJ2-1, with 8 bases matching TRBD2. Germline-derived CDR1 and CDR2 are LGHNA and YNFKEQ. The CDR3 has 15 amino acids. Germline trimming cut 2 bases from V and 8 bases from J; bases unmatched to any gene: 8. Here the CDR3 reads CASSQQQAGDYEQFF. The DNA for the CDR3 is TGTGCCAGCAGCCAACAGCAAGCGGGGGATTATGAGCAGTTCTTC.

The rearrangement joins TRBV27 to TRBJ1-6, with D maybe TRBD1 (5 bases). V was clipped by 3 bases and J by 6 bases, with 18 bases between them. Germline CDR1 and CDR2: MNHEY and SMNVEV (reference sequence). The length of the CDR3 is 17 residues. The DNA of the CDR3 is TGTGCCAGCAGTTTTAGCGTCGGGGGACGGACTAATTCACCCCTCCACTTT. Protein sequence: CASSFSVGGRTNSPLHF.

The V and J genes are TRBV13 and TRBJ1-2; tentative D call: TRBD1 (5 bases). Germline V CDR1 and CDR2: PRHDT, FYEKMQ (reference sequence). The germline V and J ends were trimmed by 5 bases and 4 bases, with 14 bases remaining between them. The CDR3 is 14 amino acids. Here the CDR3 reads CASSPVREGYGYTF. In nucleotides, the CDR3 is TGTGCCAGCAGCCCCGTCAGGGAGGGCTATGGCTACACCTTC.

This clone was observed once. V and J are TRBV19 and TRBJ1-2, with 9 bases identical to TRBD1. Germline CDR1 reads LNHDA; CDR2 reads SQIVND (reference sequence). This CDR3 region has 14 residues. J was trimmed by 5 bases and V by 5 bases; bases with no gene match: 6. The CDR3 DNA reads as TGTGCCAGTAGTTTCCGCGGGACAGGGTATGGCTACACCTTC. Protein: CASSFRGTGYGYTF.

The rearrangement uses TRBV7-2 and TRBJ2-3; D remains unclear. Per the germline V gene, CDR1 is SGHTA and CDR2 is FQGNSA. The CDR3 sequence is 14 residues long. V was pared by 1 base and J by 3 bases, with 8 bases between. CDR3 region: CASSLDSFTDTQYF. The CDR3 nucleotides read TGTGCCAGCAGCTTAGACTCTTTTACAGATACGCAGTATTTT. Together with reference TRBV7-2 and TRBJ2-3, the CDR3 gives the full variable domain: GAGVSQSPSNKVTEKGKDVELRCDPISGHTALYWYRQSLGQGLEFLIYFQGNSAPDKSGLPSDRFSAERTGGSVSTLTIQRTQQEDSAVYLCASSLDSFTDTQYFGPGTRLTVL.

This chain connects TRBV27 to TRBJ2-5, with a tentative D call TRBD1 (6 bases). The CDR3 is 14 amino acids. Germline lookup yields CDR1 MNHEY and CDR2 SMNVEV (reference sequence). Trimming shortened V by 3 bases and J by 3 bases, and 11 bases separated the two germline ends. CDR3 sequence (DNA): TGTGCCAGCAGTTTTTACGACAGGAAAGAGACCCAGTACTTC. Translating it yields CASSFYDRKETQYF.

The rearrangement joins TRBV30 to TRBJ2-7, with 9 bases matching TRBD1. The CDR3 length is 14 residues. The V gene's germline CDR1 is GTSNPN and CDR2 SVGIG (reference sequence). J lost 4 bases, V lost 2 bases, and 6 bases had no gene match. The CDR3 DNA is TGTGCCTGGAGTCGTCCCGGGACAGGGTACGAGCAGTACTTC. Translating it yields CAWSRPGTGYEQYF.

In this sample, this clone turned up a few times. The V and J genes are TRBV29-1 and TRBJ2-3; D gene ambiguous. The germline V gene encodes CDR1 SQVTM and CDR2 ANQGSEA. The CDR3 spans 11 residues. The CDR3 bases are TGCAGACACCAAACCACAGATACGCAGTATTTT. Protein sequence: CRHQTTDTQYF.

The rearrangement uses TRBV14 and TRBJ2-7, with 11 bases lining up with TRBD2. This CDR3 is 15 amino acids long. Trimming removed 4 bases from V and 0 bases from J; junction bases left unmatched: 2. CDR1 SGHDN and CDR2 FVKESK come from the germline V gene. The CDR3 sequence: CASSPGTSGSYEQYF. In DNA, the CDR3 is TGTGCCAGCAGCCCTGGGACTAGCGGCTCCTACGAGCAGTACTTC.

This CDR3 reads CASSIAIGSNQPQHF. The DNA of the CDR3 is TGTGCCAGTAGTATAGCGATCGGGAGCAATCAGCCCCAGCATTTT. V is TRBV19 and J is TRBJ1-5; D is uncertain. This CDR3 is built from 15 residues. Germline CDR1 reads LNHDA; CDR2 reads SQIVND (reference sequence). Deletions cut 1 base from V and 1 base from J, with 8 bases between.

The genes are TRBV7-9 and TRBJ2-7; no firm D call. The CDR3 length is 12 residues. V was shortened by 5 bases and J by 1 base, with 6 bases between the two germline ends. The germline CDR1 and CDR2 sequences are SEHNR and FQNEAQ (reference sequence). The CDR3 protein is CASSTRSYEQYF. CDR3 bases: TGTGCCAGCAGCACCAGATCCTACGAGCAGTACTTC.

In this sample, this clone turned up a few times. The chain employs TRBV15 and TRBJ1-1, with a weak D call TRBD1 (5 bases). Trimming cost V 4 bases and J 4 bases, with 16 bases left between them. This CDR3 contains 15 residues. Germline CDR1 is LNHNV and CDR2 is YYDKDF (reference sequence). For the CDR3, the DNA is TGTGCCACCAGCACATACAGGCGGCGCAGCACTGAAGCTTTCTTT. Protein: CATSTYRRRSTEAFF.

The genes are TRBV2 and TRBJ2-1; TRBD2 matches at 13 bases. Losses at the gene ends were 4 bases for V and 8 bases for J; bases not matched to a gene: 8. The CDR3 extends over 16 amino acids. Germline V gene data show CDR1 as SNHLY and CDR2 as FYNNEI. The CDR3 nucleotides read TGTGCCAGCAGTGGACCTGGGACTAGCGGGATGCATGAGCAGTTCTTC. The encoded protein is CASSGPGTSGMHEQFF.

The rearrangement joins TRBV11-2 to TRBJ2-2; D remains ambiguous. The CDR3 runs 13 residues. Germline V gene lookup returns CDR1 SGHAT and CDR2 FQNNGV. Trimming cost V 4 bases and J 3 bases, with 6 bases left between them. This CDR3 reads CASSSGYTGELFF. The CDR3, as DNA: TGTGCCAGCAGCTCCGGGTACACCGGGGAGCTGTTTTTT. Looking up the rest from reference TRBV11-2 and TRBJ2-2 gives the full variable domain: EAGVAQSPRYKIIEKRQSVAFWCNPISGHATLYWYQQILGQGPKLLIQFQNNGVVDDSQLPKDRFSAERLKGVDSTLKIQPAKLEDSAVYLCASSSGYTGELFFGEGSRLTVL.

J is TRBJ2-7 and V is TRBV6-5; D may be TRBD2 (6 bases). The V gene lost 0 bases and the J gene lost 6 bases, with 12 bases spanning the gap. CDR1 and CDR2 (germline): MNHEY, SVGAGI. The CDR3 is made up of 14 amino acids. The CDR3 loop is CASSYSWGVGEQYF. The CDR3 DNA follows: TGTGCCAGCAGTTACTCGTGGGGGGTTGGCGAGCAGTACTTC.

The chain combines TRBV6-5 with TRBJ1-1; D is unclear. The CDR3 runs 14 residues. With 6 bases removed from V and 3 bases from J, the gap between germline ends came to 14 bases. CDR1 MNHEY and CDR2 SVGAGI come from the germline V gene. The CDR3 DNA sequence: TGTGCCAGCAGCGTATATTACCGGGACACTGAAGCTTTCTTT. Translated, it gives CASSVYYRDTEAFF.

This clone was observed a few times. The chain carries TRBV11-2 and TRBJ1-2; perhaps TRBD1 as D (6 bases). Germline CDR1 and CDR2: SGHAT and FQNNGV. This CDR3 has 15 amino acids. Trimming took 4 bases from V and 2 from J, leaving 14 bases between them. The CDR3 nucleotides read TGTGCCAGCAGCTCGCTAAGGGGGAGAAACTATGGCTACACCTTC. This encodes CASSSLRGRNYGYTF.

The chain combines TRBV18 with TRBJ1-1; 7 positions match TRBD1. Germline V lookup: CDR1 KGHSH, CDR2 LQKENI. With V trimmed by 1 base and J by 0 bases, 5 bases remained unmatched. The CDR3 loop spans 16 amino acids. CDR3 DNA: TGTGCCAGCTCACCACGGGACAGTACCCTGAACACTGAAGCTTTCTTT. It translates to CASSPRDSTLNTEAFF.